The 2 T cell receptor beta chains below come from one sample, sequenced in a study of Ad26.COV2.S vaccination and SARS-CoV-2 variants. TCRdb's table, derived via immunoSEQ multiplex PCR, lists solely in-frame clones and lacks some. The top ten clones hold approximately 5% of a sample with around 300,000 clones, 90% of them seen once. As to treatment: 15 to 20 received Ad26.COV2.S at low or high dose, single or two shots; 5 received placebo; per-sample allocation not given. The study sampled participants on day 63 after the first vaccine or placebo injection. This sample comprised peripheral blood, obtained in a trial of Ad26.COV2.S vaccine versus placebo. The receptor set was obtained from a person between 18 and 60 years old who received the Ad26.COV2.S COVID-19 vaccine or a placebo.

The V call is TRBV7-2, the J call TRBJ1-5, with a weak D call TRBD1 (6 bases). Germline V lookup: CDR1 SGHTA, CDR2 FQGNSA. This CDR3 is built from 17 residues. Trimming left V 1 base short and J 3 bases short, with 16 bases between. The CDR3 spells CASSLDYVGGANQPQHF. The CDR3 nucleotides are TGTGCCAGCAGCTTAGATTACGTGGGGGGGGCCAATCAGCCCCAGCATTTT.

The chain uses TRBV5-5 and TRBJ2-7; a possible D gene is TRBD1 (6 bases). The germline V gene encodes CDR1 SGHKS and CDR2 YYEKEE (reference sequence). CDR3 length equals 16 residues. Trimming pared 0 bases from V and 0 bases from J, leaving 13 bases between. For the CDR3, the DNA is TGTGCCAGCAGCTTGGCCTCGGACAGAATCTCCTACGAGCAGTACGTC. This sequence encodes CASSLASDRISYEQYV.